This T cell receptor beta chain was captured by sequencing in a study of T cell repertoires and HLA-DP antigens. Overall study: CD4+ T cells were cocultured with HeLa cells expressing HLA-DP. Study-level findings and limits: Previously undetected clones averaged around 40% and 50% against the two alleles respectively.

CD4+ T cells, purified by negative selection, averaged 97.7% purity. Deep-resolution sequencing targeted 150,000 to 200,000 T cell genomes in pre-culture CD4+ samples. The data were produced by immunoSEQ multiplex PCR, yet TCRdb's version contains in-frame clones alone and is incomplete. The sample yields about 73,000 clones, around three quarters seen once. The ends were cut back, 3 bases at V and 5 bases at J, with 15 bases in the middle. CDR1 is GTSNPN and CDR2 is SVGIG in the germline V gene (reference sequence). The CDR3 has 14 residues. Worth noting for this clone: The antigen remains undetermined.

This TCR was sampled from a man in his sixties in good health and CMV-seronegative. The source material was CD4+ T cells from PBMCs. The V gene is TRBV30, the J gene TRBJ2-3; D ambiguous. CDR3 in amino acids: CAWSPSGPGDTQYF. CDR3 bases: TGTGCCTGGAGCCCGTCCGGGCCCGGAGATACGCAGTATTTT.